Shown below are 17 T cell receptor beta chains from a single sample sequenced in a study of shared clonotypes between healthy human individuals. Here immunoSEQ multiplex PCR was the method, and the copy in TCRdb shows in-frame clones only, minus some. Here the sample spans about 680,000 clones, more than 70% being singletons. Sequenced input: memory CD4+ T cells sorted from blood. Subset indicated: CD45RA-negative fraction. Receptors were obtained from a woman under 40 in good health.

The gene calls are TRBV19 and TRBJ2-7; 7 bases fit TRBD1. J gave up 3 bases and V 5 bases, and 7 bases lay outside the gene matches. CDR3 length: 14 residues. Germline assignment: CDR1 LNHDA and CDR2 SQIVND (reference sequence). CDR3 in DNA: TGTGCCAGTAGTGAATCGGGACAGATCTACGAGCAGTACTTC. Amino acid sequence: CASSESGQIYEQYF.

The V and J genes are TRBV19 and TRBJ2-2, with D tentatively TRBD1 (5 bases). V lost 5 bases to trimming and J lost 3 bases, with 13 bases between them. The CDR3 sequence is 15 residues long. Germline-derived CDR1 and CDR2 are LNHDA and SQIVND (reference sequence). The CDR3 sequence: CASSSRQRHTGELFF. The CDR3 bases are TGTGCCAGTAGTTCCCGACAGAGACACACCGGGGAGCTGTTTTTT.

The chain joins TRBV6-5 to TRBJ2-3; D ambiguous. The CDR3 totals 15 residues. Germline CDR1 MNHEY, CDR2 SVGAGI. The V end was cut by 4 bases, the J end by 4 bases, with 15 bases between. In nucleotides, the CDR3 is TGTGCCAGCAGTTCAGACTCATCGGGCCCAGATACGCAGTATTTT. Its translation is CASSSDSSGPDTQYF.

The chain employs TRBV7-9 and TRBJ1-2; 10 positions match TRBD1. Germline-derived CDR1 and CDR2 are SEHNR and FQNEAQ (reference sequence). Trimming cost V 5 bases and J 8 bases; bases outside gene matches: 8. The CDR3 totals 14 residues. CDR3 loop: CASSTGTGEEGYTF. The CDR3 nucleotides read TGTGCCAGCAGCACTGGGACAGGGGAGGAAGGCTACACCTTC.

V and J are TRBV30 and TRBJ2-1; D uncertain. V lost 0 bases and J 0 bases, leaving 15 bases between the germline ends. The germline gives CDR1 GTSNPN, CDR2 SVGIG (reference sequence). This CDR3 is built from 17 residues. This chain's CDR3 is CAWSVGFSLSSYNEQFF. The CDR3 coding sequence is TGTGCCTGGAGTGTGGGCTTTTCCCTAAGCTCCTACAATGAGCAGTTCTTC.

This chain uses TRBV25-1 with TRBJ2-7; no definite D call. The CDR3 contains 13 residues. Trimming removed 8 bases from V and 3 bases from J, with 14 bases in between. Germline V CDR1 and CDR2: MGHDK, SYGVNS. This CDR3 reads CASSDWKIYEQYF. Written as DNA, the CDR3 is TGTGCCAGCTCCGACTGGAAAATCTACGAGCAGTACTTC.

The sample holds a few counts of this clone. CDR3 DNA: TGTGCCAGCAGCAAGGACAGGGGTCGTGAAAAACTGTTTTTT. Translated: CASSKDRGREKLFF. The J gene is TRBJ1-4, the V gene TRBV5-4; 9 bases fit TRBD1. The ends lost 4 bases at V and 7 bases at J; junction bases unmatched: 5. The CDR3 has 14 amino acids. Germline V gene sequence: CDR1 SGHNT, CDR2 YYREEE (reference sequence).

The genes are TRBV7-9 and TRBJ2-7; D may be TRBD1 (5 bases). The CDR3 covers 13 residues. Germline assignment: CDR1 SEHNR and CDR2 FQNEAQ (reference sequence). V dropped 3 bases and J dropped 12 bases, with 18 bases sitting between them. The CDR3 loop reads CASSFSGKTQVYF. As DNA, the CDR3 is TGTGCCAGCAGCTTTTCAGGGAAGACCCAGGTGTACTTC.

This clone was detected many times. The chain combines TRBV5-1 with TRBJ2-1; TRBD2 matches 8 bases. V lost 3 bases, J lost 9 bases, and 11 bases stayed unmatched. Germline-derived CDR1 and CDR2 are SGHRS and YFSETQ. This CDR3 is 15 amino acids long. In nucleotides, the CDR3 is TGCGCCAGCAGCTCCCAGGGGCCCACTAGCGGTGAGCAGTTCTTC. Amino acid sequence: CASSSQGPTSGEQFF.

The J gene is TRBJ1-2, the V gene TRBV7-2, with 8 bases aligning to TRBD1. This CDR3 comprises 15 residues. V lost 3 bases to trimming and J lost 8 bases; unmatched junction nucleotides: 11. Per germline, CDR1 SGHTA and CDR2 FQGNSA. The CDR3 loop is CASSFYLTGGEGYTF. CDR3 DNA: TGTGCCAGCAGCTTTTATCTAACAGGGGGTGAAGGCTACACCTTC.

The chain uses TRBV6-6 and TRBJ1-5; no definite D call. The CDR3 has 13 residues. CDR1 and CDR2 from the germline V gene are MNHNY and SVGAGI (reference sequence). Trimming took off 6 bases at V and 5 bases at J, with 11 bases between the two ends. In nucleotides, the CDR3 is TGTGCCAGCAGGCCTCTCACTTATCAGCCCCAGCATTTT. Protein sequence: CASRPLTYQPQHF.

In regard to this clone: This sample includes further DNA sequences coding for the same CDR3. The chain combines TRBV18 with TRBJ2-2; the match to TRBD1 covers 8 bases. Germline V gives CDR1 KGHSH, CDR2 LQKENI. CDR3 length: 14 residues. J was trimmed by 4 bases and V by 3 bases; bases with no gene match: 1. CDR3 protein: CASSPQGATGELFF. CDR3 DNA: TGTGCCAGCTCACCCCAGGGGGCCACCGGGGAGCTGTTTTTT.

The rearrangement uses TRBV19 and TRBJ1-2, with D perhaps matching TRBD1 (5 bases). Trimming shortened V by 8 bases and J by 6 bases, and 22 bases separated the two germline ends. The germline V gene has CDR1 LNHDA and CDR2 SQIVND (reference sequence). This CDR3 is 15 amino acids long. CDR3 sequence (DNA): TGTGCCAGTCTAGAGTCGTCGGGGCAGAGGGATGGCTACACCTTC. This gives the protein CASLESSGQRDGYTF.

The CDR3 DNA follows: TGTGCCAGCAGTACCGATAGCAATCAGCCCCAGCATTTT. It is translated as CASSTDSNQPQHF. V is TRBV5-4 and J is TRBJ1-5; D uncertain. The CDR3 contains 13 residues. Trimming shortened V by 5 bases and J by 0 bases, and 6 bases separated the two germline ends. Germline-derived CDR1 and CDR2 are SGHNT and YYREEE (reference sequence). Full variable domain (missing parts from reference TRBV5-4 and TRBJ1-5): ETGVTQSPTHLIKTRGQQVTLRCSSQSGHNTVSWYQQALGQGPQFIFQYYREEENGRGNFPPRFSGLQFPNYSSELNVNALELDDSALYLCASSTDSNQPQHFGDGTRLSIL.

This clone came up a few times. The CDR3 loop is CASSQEGRGTVNTIYF. The CDR3 DNA reads TGCGCCAGCAGCCAAGAAGGGAGGGGAACGGTTAACACCATATATTTT. The rearrangement joins TRBV4-1 to TRBJ1-3, with a tentative D call TRBD1 (5 bases). Germline values: CDR1 MGHRA, CDR2 YSYEKL. V lost 0 bases to trimming and J lost 7 bases, with 16 bases between them. The CDR3 extends over 16 amino acids.

The CDR3 nucleotides are TGTGCCACCCTAGGGAACGAGGGGGTTTTTTACGAGCAGTACTTC. It yields the protein CATLGNEGVFYEQYF. The chain carries TRBV6-1 and TRBJ2-7, with D perhaps matching TRBD1 (6 bases). This CDR3 spans 15 amino acids. CDR1 is MNHNS and CDR2 is SASEGT in the germline V gene. Trimming shortened V by 10 bases and J by 4 bases, and 23 bases separated the two germline ends.

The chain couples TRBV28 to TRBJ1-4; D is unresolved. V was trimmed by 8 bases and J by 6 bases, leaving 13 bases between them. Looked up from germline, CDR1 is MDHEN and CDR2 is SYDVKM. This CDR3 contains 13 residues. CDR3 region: CASGGQAHEKLFF. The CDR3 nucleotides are TGTGCCAGCGGCGGGCAGGCTCATGAAAAACTGTTTTTT. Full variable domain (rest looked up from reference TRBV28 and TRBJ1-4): DVKVTQSSRYLVKRTGEKVFLECVQDMDHENMFWYRQDPGLGLRLIYFSYDVKMKEKGDIPEGYSVSREKKERFSLILESASTNQTSMYLCASGGQAHEKLFFGSGTQLSVL.